This T cell receptor (beta chain) was recorded in a study of T cells after yellow fever vaccination. Trimming took 1 base from V and 4 from J; bases not matched to a gene: 7. The CDR3 covers 17 residues. The germline V gene has CDR1 SGHAT and CDR2 FQNNGV. TCRdb called the 5' RACE reads again in MiXCR, with one record for every CDR3 protein. Of some 320,000 distinct CDR3 sequences listed, around 4.5% are singletons. The chain links TRBV11-2 to TRBJ2-5; 12 bases fit TRBD2. The TCR was taken from a man in his late teens or twenties who received the YFV17D yellow fever vaccine. The sample here was PBMCs, taken 15 days after the yellow fever booster vaccination. CDR3 bases: TGTGCCAGCAGCTTAGTGTCTAGCGGGGGGGCCCTAGAGACCCAGTACTTC. Translating it yields CASSLVSSGGALETQYF.